This TCR beta chain is drawn from a study of vaccination effects on CD4 cells after COVID-19 (dated by TCRdb to between 2021 and 2024). With respect to the entire study: Two doses of either the BNT162b2 or the mRNA-1273 mRNA SARS-CoV-2 vaccine were administered to participants. In the study, cultures from other donors were sequenced using the Oncomine TCR Beta short-read assay on an Illumina iSeq 100. The study compared SARS-CoV-2 spike-specific CD4+ TCR repertoires before and after mRNA vaccination in COVID-19 convalescent patients and infection-naive vaccine recipients. Altogether, around 9 COVID-19 convalescent patients and a few SARS-CoV-2-naive healthy vaccine recipients made up the full study. What the research found in general, with its limitations: Limitations of the study were the small number of convalescent patients and the absence of early post-infection timepoints. In healthy vaccine recipients, vaccine-induced clones were almost all SARS-CoV-2 mono-reactive, with only 1 of 255 being cross-reactive with common cold coronaviruses. Clones induced by infection and clones induced by vaccination both contracted markedly at late timepoints after vaccination, which fits with T cell responses waning over time.

The ViraFEST assay stimulated PBMC with viral peptide pools and then used TCR sequencing to identify antigen-specific CD4+ T cell clonotypes by expansion. After less than 13 days of culture, CD4+ T cells were isolated with the EasySep CD4+ T cell isolation kit. None of the healthy vaccine recipients had a prior SARS-CoV-2 infection, which was confirmed by nucleocapsid antibody tests that came back negative both before and after vaccination. Over 1.5 million PBMC per well were cultured with about 10 ug/ml peptides in IMDM containing around 5% human AB serum, approximately 10 IU/ml IL-2 and gentamicin. Half of the culture medium was replaced with fresh IL-2-containing medium on days 3 and 7. Unless otherwise noted, each peptide stimulation condition was cultured in triplicate wells. Using Ficoll-Paque Plus gradient centrifugation, PBMC were separated from whole blood and then either used fresh or cryopreserved at -140C. The spike proteins of SARS-CoV-2 and of the common cold coronaviruses HCoV-NL63, HCoV-OC43 and HCoV-229E were spanned by overlapping peptide pools. The QIAamp micro DNA kit was used to extract genomic DNA from the cultured CD4+ T cells.

The library was generated by the immunoSEQ multiplex PCR assay. DNA from the CD4+ T cells that had been cultured and isolated underwent TCR beta CDR3 sequencing. The study's own analysis went as follows. Non-productive TCR sequences were discarded, and reads were trimmed to the CDR3 region, with only CDR3s of 7 or more amino acids retained. Antigen-specific clonotypes were identified using the MANAFEST web app by comparison of expansion in peptide wells against reference cultures. To count as positive, a clone had to show expansion at FDR<0.05 compared with the reference and with all other wells, an odds ratio above 5, and a frequency above 0.1% in two replicate wells. Cross-reactive clonotypes were defined as significantly expanded in SARS-CoV-2 spike wells and in at least one common cold coronavirus spike condition. CDR3 similarity was assessed by Levenshtein distance with the stringdist R package, and unrooted trees were built with ape in R 3.6.1. TCRdb's version of the immuneACCESS table is confined to in-frame rearrangements and falls short of the full clone set. An unresolved V gene accounts for under half of the shortfall where checked; the remainder is of unknown origin. The V and J calls and the clone size are those of that table, but D and trimming were determined from the DNA. This sample is represented by about 73,000 clones; about 70% of them were singletons. Of the sample, 2.5% to 3% falls within the top ten clones.

Via the germline V gene, CDR1 is SGHDT and CDR2 YYEEEE. Germline trimming amounts to 2 bases on V and 0 bases on J, with 5 as the count of junction bases outside the gene matches. Taken from cysteine to valine, the CDR3 has 17 residues. The DNA shown is the 51-base CDR3, in frame from base 1. Details on this clone: Its antigen is unknown. Per-base quality was not reported, and no clone a single base away is much larger than it.

Recombination linked TRBV5-6 to TRBJ2-7, with 13 bases in between that match TRBD2. This clonotype was obtained from a human donor who received a COVID-19 vaccine. Sequenced here: CD4+ T cells from PBMCs cultured with HCoV-NL63 spike peptides, sampled before COVID-19 vaccination. In light of the paper, this sample's cell subset or site label describes: HCoV-NL63 spike overlapping peptide pool stimulation. CDR3 sequence: CASSFPGLAGASYEQYV. The sequenced DNA: TGTGCCAGCAGCTTTCCTGGACTAGCGGGGGCCTCCTACGAGCAGTACGTC.